This TCR beta chain comes out of a study of identical twins. Study results and limitations: Abundant cord blood beta clonotypes carried fewer insertions; memory repertoires showed none.

This CDR3 region has 17 residues. Germline CDR1 and CDR2: DFQATT and SNEGSKA (reference sequence). Trimming cost V 4 bases and J 0 bases, with 19 bases left between them. This clonotype was counted ten times or more. Antigen: not known. Template switching added a universal primer site; cDNA carried unique molecular identifiers. TCRdb re-derived calls from the 5' RACE reads in MiXCR, one entry per CDR3 protein. The sample gives around 650,000 distinct CDR3 sequences, about 7% of which show up once; around 1.6% is in the top ten. These data also featured in a second study, about yellow fever vaccine responses in identical twins.

The sample was PBMCs. The TCR was taken from a woman younger than 30 in good health. The rearrangement uses TRBV20-1 and TRBJ2-4, with D possibly matching TRBD1 (5 bases). CDR3 sequence (DNA): TGCAGTGCTAAGGACATCCCACCTCTTTTAGCCAAAAACATTCAGTACTTC. This codes for CSAKDIPPLLAKNIQYF.